This is a list of T cell receptor beta chains from one sample in a study of graft-versus-host responses after intestinal transplantation. The protocol was immunoSEQ multiplex PCR, while the TCRdb copy is restricted to in-frame clones and leaves out a portion. The sample has more than 12,000 clones; about 28% are singletons. Here the sequenced sample was alloreactive CD4+ T cells from a mixed lymphocyte reaction culture, taken before intestinal transplant. The source of these receptors is a human patient who received an intestinal transplant. The CDR3 runs from the conserved cysteine through the conserved F or W. The D gene is left open where the match is weak. Rows give clone size only sometimes, using once, few, many, or a class for an expanded clone.

DNA,CDR3,V,D,size,J
TGTGCCAGCAGCCCAACCGGGACACGGAACACTGAAGCTTTCTTT,CASSPTGTRNTEAFF,TRBV7-9,-,few,TRBJ1-1
TGTGCCAGCAGTTTAGGGAGCGGGAAGGGCGAGCAGTACTTC,CASSLGSGKGEQYF,TRBV28,TRBD2,-,TRBJ2-7
TGTGCCAGCAGCGCTCGGACAGGGGCCATCTACGAGCAGTACTTC,CASSARTGAIYEQYF,TRBV5-4,TRBD1,medium-sized,TRBJ2-7
TGTGCCAGCAGTAAGGGAGGTGAGGAGACCCAGTACTTC,CASSKGGEETQYF,TRBV11-2,-,few,TRBJ2-5
TGCGCCAGCAGCTTGTCGCTAGCGGGAGGGCCTCGGGAGCAGTACTTC,CASSLSLAGGPREQYF,TRBV5-1,TRBD2,-,TRBJ2-7
TGCAGCGTTGAAGATCCACTAGCGGGAGTACGGGAGACCCAGTACTTC,CSVEDPLAGVRETQYF,TRBV29-1,TRBD2,-,TRBJ2-5
TGTGCCAGCAGCCAAGTCCATTCTAGCATCTACGAGCAGTACTTC,CASSQVHSSIYEQYF,TRBV4-1,-,few,TRBJ2-7
TGTGCCAGCAGCTCGACTAGAAGTACGCAGTATTTT,CASSSTRSTQYF,TRBV7-9,-,-,TRBJ2-3
TGCGCCAGCAGCCAAGATGGGGCTAAAAACAATGAGCAGTTCTTC,CASSQDGAKNNEQFF,TRBV4-1,-,few,TRBJ2-1
TGTGCCAGCTCACCACGCTCCGGGACAGGGTCCTATGGCTACACCTTC,CASSPRSGTGSYGYTF,TRBV18,TRBD1,few,TRBJ1-2
TGTGCCAGCAGCACTAGGCAGGCAGGGGGCTCCCCAGATACGCAGTATTTT,CASSTRQAGGSPDTQYF,TRBV7-2,TRBD1,few,TRBJ2-3
TGTGCCAGCAGTTTAAACCTCTCCGGGGCGGGAAGAGAGACCCAGTACTTC,CASSLNLSGAGRETQYF,TRBV28,-,few,TRBJ2-5
TGTGCCAGCAGCTTAGGCGGGCATATCTACGAGCAGTACTTC,CASSLGGHIYEQYF,TRBV7-8,-,few,TRBJ2-7
TGCGCCAGCAGCTTGGCGGGACTAGCATCCTACGAGCAGTACTTC,CASSLAGLASYEQYF,TRBV5-1,TRBD2,-,TRBJ2-7
TGTGCCAGCAGCCTCTATGGGGGCAATCAGCCCCAGCATTTT,CASSLYGGNQPQHF,TRBV6-6,-,few,TRBJ1-5
TGTGCCAGCAGCCAGGGCGACAGGGACATTCAGTACTTC,CASSQGDRDIQYF,TRBV4-2,TRBD1,few,TRBJ2-4
TGTGCCAGCAAGCGGGACAGGGTGGGCGGGGAGCTGTTTTTT,CASKRDRVGGELFF,TRBV28,TRBD1,few,TRBJ2-2
TGTGCCAGCAGTAGGTACAGGGACAGCTCCTACGAGCAGTACTTC,CASSRYRDSSYEQYF,TRBV6-5,TRBD1,-,TRBJ2-7
TGTGCCAGCTCACCAAATGCGAGGAAGGGCAAGAACACTGAAGCTTTCTTT,CASSPNARKGKNTEAFF,TRBV18,-,-,TRBJ1-1
TGTGCCAGTAGAGGGGGGGGCTTGACCTACGAGCAGTACTTC,CASRGGGLTYEQYF,TRBV19,-,few,TRBJ2-7
TGTGCCAGCAGTCAGACTAGCGGGAGGCCGGGAGAGCAGTACTTC,CASSQTSGRPGEQYF,TRBV5-4,TRBD2,-,TRBJ2-7
TGTGCCAGTACCGACAGGGGGCTTGCCTACGAGCAGTACTTC,CASTDRGLAYEQYF,TRBV7-9,TRBD1,medium-sized,TRBJ2-7
TGTGCCAGCAGCCAAGGGCCTAGCGGATCACCAGATACGCAGTATTTT,CASSQGPSGSPDTQYF,TRBV4-2,TRBD2,-,TRBJ2-3
TGTGCCAGTAGTATTAGTGGGAGAGGCAGGTTCTTC,CASSISGRGRFF,TRBV19,-,-,TRBJ2-1
TGTGCCAGCAGCTTAGATAGGGGCGGCAGGGTCGAAGGCTACACCTTC,CASSLDRGGRVEGYTF,TRBV7-2,-,few,TRBJ1-2
TGTGCCAGCAGTTCGCAGGGGATTGAGAAAGCTTTCTTT,CASSSQGIEKAFF,TRBV2,-,few,TRBJ1-1
TGTGCCACCATATTCGGGGGGGCGTCCGGGGCCAACGTCCTGACTTTC,CATIFGGASGANVLTF,TRBV28,TRBD2,-,TRBJ2-6
TGTGCCAGCAGTTCCAGGACTAGCGTTCCCTACGAGCAGTACTTC,CASSSRTSVPYEQYF,TRBV27,TRBD2,-,TRBJ2-7
TGTGCCAGCACTTACATGCACTCAAGAAAGACCTATGGCTACACCTTC,CASTYMHSRKTYGYTF,TRBV9,-,-,TRBJ1-2
TGTGCCAGTAGCCTGACAGGGGATGAGGGCGGCTACACCTTC,CASSLTGDEGGYTF,TRBV19,TRBD1,few,TRBJ1-2
TGCGCCAGCAGCTTAGAGGGGTGGTCTAATGAAAAACTGTTTTTT,CASSLEGWSNEKLFF,TRBV5-1,-,few,TRBJ1-4
TGTGCCAGCAGCCTGAACTACAATGAGCAGTTCTTC,CASSLNYNEQFF,TRBV11-1,-,few,TRBJ2-1
TGTGCCAGCAGACTCGCCTCGGGACTAGCGGAGCTGTTTTTT,CASRLASGLAELFF,TRBV6-5,TRBD2,few,TRBJ2-2
TGTGCCACCACCCCCGAAGGGAGGGGTGGACAGCCCCAGCATTTT,CATTPEGRGGQPQHF,TRBV15,-,-,TRBJ1-5
TGTGCCAGCAGCCTAGGGACTTTCCAAGAGACCCAGTACTTC,CASSLGTFQETQYF,TRBV7-9,-,medium-sized,TRBJ2-5
TGTGCCAGCAGCCAAGTGGGAAGAGGCGGGGAGACCCAGTACTTC,CASSQVGRGGETQYF,TRBV4-2,-,-,TRBJ2-5
TGTGCCAGCAGGGGACAGGGGGCAAAAACTGAAGCTTTCTTT,CASRGQGAKTEAFF,TRBV7-9,TRBD1,medium-sized,TRBJ1-1
TGTGCCAGCAGCTTGGGGACAAGACCCTACAATGAGCAGTTCTTC,CASSLGTRPYNEQFF,TRBV5-8,-,few,TRBJ2-1
TGTGCCAGCAGTCGTCTAGCACCAGATACGCAGTATTTT,CASSRLAPDTQYF,TRBV28,-,few,TRBJ2-3
TGTGCCAGCAGCTTTTTTCCGGGGCGTAGCACAGATACGCAGTATTTT,CASSFFPGRSTDTQYF,TRBV12-1,-,-,TRBJ2-3
TGTGCCAGCAGCTCCCGGCAGGGGATCCAAGAGACCCAGTACTTC,CASSSRQGIQETQYF,TRBV4-2,-,-,TRBJ2-5
TGTGCCAGCAGTTACAATTCTCCTGGGGAGCTGTTTTTT,CASSYNSPGELFF,TRBV6-5,-,-,TRBJ2-2
TGTGCCAGCACCCAAACTAGGTCCTCCTACGAGCAGTACTTC,CASTQTRSSYEQYF,TRBV28,-,-,TRBJ2-7
TGTGCCAGCAGCTTAACAGGGACGAAACTGTTTTTT,CASSLTGTKLFF,TRBV7-3,-,-,TRBJ1-4
TGTGCCACCAGCAGAGATCGCGAAGTTCGGGACGCTGGCTACACCTTC,CATSRDREVRDAGYTF,TRBV15,-,few,TRBJ1-2
TGTGCCATCAGTAACCTTAGAGCAGATACGCAGTATTTT,CAISNLRADTQYF,TRBV10-3,-,-,TRBJ2-3
TGTGCCAGCAGTTATGGGCCCCTCAATGAGCAGTTCTTC,CASSYGPLNEQFF,TRBV6-5,-,-,TRBJ2-1
TGTGCCAGCAGCCAAGGGTACGAGCAGTACTTC,CASSQGYEQYF,TRBV14,-,medium-sized,TRBJ2-7
TGTGCCAGCAGAAGGACTGGCCCTGGGAAAGCTTTCTTT,CASRRTGPGKAFF,TRBV6-6,-,-,TRBJ1-1
TGTGCCAGCTCACCAAGGCAGGGGTACACCGGGGAGCTGTTTTTT,CASSPRQGYTGELFF,TRBV18,-,-,TRBJ2-2
TGTGCCAGTAGTATAAGGCCTAGCGGGAGAGATACGCAGTATTTT,CASSIRPSGRDTQYF,TRBV19,TRBD2,few,TRBJ2-3
TGTGCCAGCAGCACCATAAGTTCAGCTCACAAAAGTCGGGCCAACGTCCTGACTTTC,CASSTISSAHKSRANVLTF,TRBV7-4,-,-,TRBJ2-6
TGTGCCAGCAGCTTACTTGTTCCGGGAAGTGATACGCAGTATTTT,CASSLLVPGSDTQYF,TRBV7-9,-,few,TRBJ2-3